The next 23 T cell receptor beta chains were all read from a single sample in a study of Graves' ophthalmopathy and Graves' hyperthyroidism. RNA transcripts were the template, and TCR beta CDR3 regions were amplified from them. RT-PCR with HTBI primers came first, then second-round multiplex PCR. TCRdb recomputed calls from the multiplex PCR reads with MiXCR, one row per CDR3 protein. The table records 230,000 or so distinct CDR3 sequences, around 45% of them present only once. Sequencing was performed on peripheral blood. These receptors originate from an adult man with Graves' ophthalmopathy.

The chain carries TRBV29-1 and TRBJ1-4; D is undetermined. There are 10 residues in the CDR3. Trimming cost V 1 base and J 8 bases, with 2 bases left between them. CDR1 is SQVTM, CDR2 ANQGSEA, per germline. The CDR3 sequence: CSVEGEKLFF. CDR3 nucleotide sequence: TGCAGCGTTGAAGGGGAAAAACTGTTTTTT. Full variable domain (rest looked up from reference TRBV29-1 and TRBJ1-4): SAVISQKPSRDICQRGTSLTIQCQVDSQVTMMFWYRQQPGQSLTLIATANQGSEATYESGFVIDKFPISRPNLTFSTLTVSNMSPEDSSIYLCSVEGEKLFFGSGTQLSVL.

Turning to this clonotype: This may stem from a read error, because a much larger clone lies one nucleotide away. The genes are TRBV10-3 and TRBJ1-3; D remains unclear. Trimming removed 3 bases at V and 6 bases at J, with 15 bases between. Germline V gene data show CDR1 as ENHRY and CDR2 as SYGVKD. This CDR3 spans 15 amino acids. The CDR3 nucleotides read TGTGCCATCAGTGATCACCCGTCGGCTGAAAACACCATATATTTT. It encodes CAISDHPSAENTIYF.

The DNA for the CDR3 is TGCAGTGCTAGAGTTGGGACAGGGGGCAGGGGAGCTTTCTTT. This codes for CSARVGTGGRGAFF. The chain links TRBV20-1 to TRBJ1-1; 12 nucleotides line up with TRBD1. The CDR3 length is 14 residues. V shed 1 base, J shed 10 bases, and the junction held 7 bases outside the gene matches. Germline V lookup: CDR1 DFQATT, CDR2 SNEGSKA (reference sequence).

The chain carries TRBV20-1 and TRBJ1-6, with 8 bases that match TRBD1. The CDR3 has 15 residues. Germline V gives CDR1 DFQATT, CDR2 SNEGSKA (reference sequence). V shed 6 bases and J 9 bases; nucleotides not matched to a gene: 13. CDR3: CSASSHGQGGSPLHF. The CDR3 DNA reads TGCAGTGCCAGCAGCCACGGACAGGGAGGTTCACCCCTCCACTTT.

The chain joins TRBV20-1 to TRBJ1-2, with D unclear. The V gene lost 4 bases and the J gene lost 0 bases, with 9 bases spanning the gap. CDR3 length: 13 amino acids. Germline loops: CDR1 DFQATT, CDR2 SNEGSKA (reference sequence). This CDR3 is CSAKVITNYGYTF. CDR3 DNA: TGCAGTGCTAAGGTGATAACTAACTATGGCTACACCTTC.

Notes on this clonotype: A read error may produce the germline difference seen at one junction end. J is TRBJ2-5 and V is TRBV7-8, with 10 bases lining up with TRBD2. The CDR3 covers 16 residues. Per the germline V gene, CDR1 is SGHVS and CDR2 is FQNEAQ. The CDR3 DNA reads as TGCGCCAGCAGCAACGCCCTTATAGCGGGGGGAGAGACCCAGTACTTC. As protein: CASSNALIAGGETQYF.

Here the CDR3 reads CASSEDSDSAGYTF. The DNA of the CDR3 is TGTGCCAGCAGTGAAGACAGCGACTCTGCTGGCTACACCTTC. V usage is TRBV2 and J usage is TRBJ1-2; D uncertain. V was cut by 1 base and J by 7 bases, with 13 bases left in between. The CDR3 runs 14 residues. Germline loops: CDR1 SNHLY, CDR2 FYNNEI.

The rearrangement uses TRBV20-1 and TRBJ2-7; 11 bases agree with TRBD2. The V gene end was trimmed by 1 base and the J gene end by 3 bases; junction bases not matched to a gene: 5. The CDR3 extends over 15 amino acids. Germline V CDR1 and CDR2: DFQATT, SNEGSKA (reference sequence). DNA of the CDR3: TGCAGTGCTAGAGCGGGACTAGCGGAGATCTACGAGCAGTACTTC. This codes for CSARAGLAEIYEQYF.

V is TRBV20-1 and J is TRBJ2-7, with TRBD1 matching over 7 bases. This CDR3 contains 12 residues. Trimming at V came to 6 bases and at J to 3 bases, leaving 5 bases not matched to a gene. Per germline, CDR1 DFQATT and CDR2 SNEGSKA (reference sequence). CDR3 sequence: CSALDRDYEQYF. CDR3 nucleotide sequence: TGCAGTGCCCTCGACAGGGACTACGAGCAGTACTTC.

The count of this clonotype is one. The rearrangement links TRBV15 to TRBJ1-5; 8 nucleotides match TRBD1. V was clipped by 10 bases and J by 7 bases; unmatched bases: 12. The CDR3 consists of 14 residues. Per the germline V gene, CDR1 is LNHNV and CDR2 is YYDKDF (reference sequence). This chain's CDR3 is CASNPDRGGQPQHF. The DNA for the CDR3 is TGTGCCAGCAATCCCGACAGGGGAGGGCAGCCCCAGCATTTT.

This clonotype was recorded many times. The rearrangement joins TRBV2 to TRBJ1-5; 8 nucleotides line up with TRBD1. This CDR3 spans 14 amino acids. Germline-derived CDR1 and CDR2 are SNHLY and FYNNEI. Losses at the gene ends were 7 bases for V and 2 bases for J; bases not matched to a gene: 4. The CDR3, as DNA: TGTGCCAGCACCTGGGACAGGCGCAATCAGCCCCAGCATTTT. Encoded protein: CASTWDRRNQPQHF.

This clonotype appeared a few times. V gene TRBV6-5 combines with J gene TRBJ1-2, with D unclear. Germline CDR1 reads MNHEY; CDR2 reads SVGAGI. V dropped 4 bases and J dropped 7 bases, with 7 bases sitting between them. The CDR3 extends over 11 amino acids. CDR3 coding DNA: TGTGCCAGCAGTTCCACAGCTGGCTACACCTTC. Translating gives CASSSTAGYTF.

Note on this clonotype: A read error may explain this, as a much larger clone is one base away. The chain couples TRBV10-3 to TRBJ2-2; no reliable D call. The CDR3 totals 13 residues. The germline CDR1 and CDR2 sequences are ENHRY and SYGVKD. CDR3 sequence: CASSDSERWELFF. CDR3 DNA sequence: TGTGCCAGCAGTGACTCGGAGCGATGGGAGCTGTTTTTT.

This clonotype has only a few counts. The genes are TRBV7-2 and TRBJ1-1; D is perhaps TRBD1 (5 bases). The CDR3 totals 11 residues. The germline gives CDR1 SGHTA, CDR2 FQGNSA. Trimming shortened V by 6 bases and J by 7 bases, and 9 bases separated the two germline ends. Here the CDR3 reads CASRPGREAFF. The CDR3 DNA follows: TGTGCCAGCAGACCGGGACGTGAAGCTTTCTTT.

The sample holds a few counts of this clonotype. The V call is TRBV29-1, the J call TRBJ1-4, with TRBD1 matching over 9 bases. V shed 6 bases, J shed 8 bases, and the junction held 7 bases outside the gene matches. The CDR3 spans 13 residues. Germline V gene sequence: CDR1 SQVTM, CDR2 ANQGSEA. DNA of the CDR3: TGCAGCGTCGCCGGGACAGGGAAGGAAAAACTGTTTTTT. This translates into CSVAGTGKEKLFF.

This clonotype was seen more than once but under ten times. Written as DNA, the CDR3 is TGTGCCACCAGTGACCCTAGCGGGAGTCTCACCGGGGAGCTGTTTTTT. It codes for CATSDPSGSLTGELFF. V and J are TRBV24-1 and TRBJ2-2, with 10 bases matching TRBD2. Germline V gives CDR1 KGHDR, CDR2 SFDVKD. The CDR3 runs to 16 residues. Trimming removed 4 bases from V and 4 bases from J; junction bases left unmatched: 5.

About this clonotype itself: This may stem from a read error, because a much larger clone lies one nucleotide away. The chain is built from TRBV25-1 and TRBJ1-3; D is perhaps TRBD1 (5 bases). CDR3 length equals 15 residues. Germline assignment: CDR1 MGHDK and CDR2 SYGVNS. The CDR3 sequence: CTSSDPQGAGNTIYF. The DNA for the CDR3 is TGTACCAGCAGTGATCCGCAGGGAGCTGGAAACACCATATATTTT.

The table lists this clonotype with a few counts. This rearrangement joins TRBV5-8 to TRBJ2-7, with TRBD1 matching 8 bases. CDR1 and CDR2 from the germline V gene are SGHTS and YDEGEE. The junction had 14 bases not matched to a gene; V was cut back by 4 bases and J by 8 bases. The CDR3 sequence is 15 residues long. The CDR3, as DNA: TGTGCCAGCAGCCCCCGGACAGGGACGGATTTGAAGCAGTACTTC. The encoded protein is CASSPRTGTDLKQYF.

The CDR3 bases are TGTGCCAGCAGCTTAGACAGCCGCAATTCACCCCTCCACTTT. This gives the protein CASSLDSRNSPLHF. The rearrangement joins TRBV7-9 to TRBJ1-6; D ambiguous. V was shortened by 1 base and J by 7 bases, with 8 bases between the two germline ends. Germline V gene lookup returns CDR1 SEHNR and CDR2 FQNEAQ (reference sequence). This CDR3 has 14 amino acids.

This clonotype was observed a single time. The V and J genes are TRBV7-6 and TRBJ1-4, with 9 positions matching TRBD1. The CDR3 totals 20 residues. The junction had 18 bases not matched to a gene; V was cut back by 1 base and J by 6 bases. Germline V gives CDR1 SGHVS, CDR2 FNYEAQ. The CDR3 is CASSLDAPGQGVLMDEKLFF. The DNA of the CDR3 is TGTGCCAGCAGCTTAGATGCTCCGGGACAGGGTGTCTTGATGGATGAAAAACTGTTTTTT.

This chain connects TRBV7-9 to TRBJ2-5, with D unclear. The CDR3 totals 15 residues. V was shortened by 5 bases and J by 7 bases, with 20 bases between the two germline ends. CDR1 is SEHNR and CDR2 is FQNEAQ in the germline V gene (reference sequence). Here the CDR3 reads CASSAWGPPKSTQYF. In DNA, the CDR3 is TGTGCCAGCAGCGCCTGGGGTCCACCAAAATCGACCCAGTACTTC.

This clonotype was found many times. CDR3 protein: CSAREGLQSNQPQHF. CDR3 DNA: TGCAGTGCTAGAGAGGGGTTGCAAAGCAATCAGCCCCAGCATTTT. The chain employs TRBV20-1 and TRBJ1-5; the D is unclear. The V end was cut by 0 bases, the J end by 1 base, with 10 bases between. This CDR3 is built from 15 residues. Looked up from germline, CDR1 is DFQATT and CDR2 is SNEGSKA (reference sequence).

This clonotype appeared a few times. The chain recombines TRBV2 with TRBJ1-2; 7 bases line up with TRBD1. Germline V lookup: CDR1 SNHLY, CDR2 FYNNEI. V was pared by 5 bases and J by 4 bases, with 10 bases of the junction left unmatched. This CDR3 region has 15 residues. The CDR3 DNA reads TGTGCCAGCAGTCCGCTGACAGGGAAGGGCTATGGCTACACCTTC. It translates to CASSPLTGKGYGYTF.